This T cell receptor (beta chain) emerged from a study of T-cell memory formation after mild COVID-19. Using constant-segment primers, 5'RACE produced TCR alpha and TCR beta cDNA libraries carrying sample barcodes and UMIs. TCRdb reanalysed the 5' RACE reads using MiXCR and keeps one entry per CDR3 protein. The profile shows about 200,000 distinct CDR3 sequences, 9.5% to 10% of them singletons. The length of the CDR3 is 16 residues. V dropped 5 bases and J dropped 1 base, with 15 bases sitting between them. Germline assignment: CDR1 SGHVS and CDR2 FQNEAQ. Study-wide results and limits: Contracting clones localized mainly to CM and EM when CD4+ and mainly to EMRA when CD8+. Cross-reactive memory appears to have joined, as suggested by some responding clones showing up in pre-infection memory. Clones that got smaller from day 15 to 85 had even CD4/CD8, while clones growing later tipped toward CD4+.

This clonotype was seen repeatedly, ten times or more. Its cognate antigen is unknown. J is TRBJ2-1 and V is TRBV7-8; D not certain. This TCR came from a man aged 18 to 29 who had mild COVID-19 (a few samples of this study predate the infection). Cell type and time point are not known. The sequenced material came from PBMCs or a T cell subset sorted from them (not recorded which). The CDR3 reads CASSPRRVRSYNEQFF. The DNA for the CDR3 is TGTGCCAGCAGCCCACGTAGGGTGAGGTCCTACAATGAGCAGTTCTTC.